This T cell receptor beta chain emerged from a study of beta chain features in type 1 diabetes. The overall study: Investigators examined approximately 100,000,000 sorted cells across all samples. Study-wide results and caveats: Shortening that was moderate but significant affected the TCRB CDR3s of Type 1 diabetes patients in all four CD4+ subsets.

This CDR3 comprises 11 residues. The V end lost 3 bases, the J end lost 10 bases, and 9 bases lay between the germline ends. Germline lookup yields CDR1 SGHDN and CDR2 FVKESK. In this sample, this clone turned up a few times. Its matching antigen is unknown. TCRB transcripts that were expressed got sequenced, as all of the isolated RNA had been reverse transcribed. Sequencing was performed with immunoSEQ multiplex PCR; in TCRdb, only in-frame clones are kept and a portion is missing. The sample lists some 700,000 clones, roughly 13% seen once, with about 0.02% in the top ten. The chain carries TRBV14 and TRBJ1-2; D uncertain. This TCR came from a man aged 18 to 30 with type 1 diabetes. Sequencing used naive CD4+ T cells from blood. CDR3 region: CASSQWMDYTF. In DNA, the CDR3 is TGTGCCAGCAGCCAGTGGATGGACTACACCTTC.